This T cell receptor (beta chain) was sequenced for a study of cytomegalovirus exposure and HLA in healthy donors. Study-wide results and limits: By HLA locus, TCR association rates varied in a later analysis, with DRB1 showing the most and HLA-C the fewest.

The PCR employed 60 Vbeta primers together with 13 Jbeta primers. Libraries were prepared by immunoSEQ multiplex PCR; TCRdb keeps only in-frame clonotypes and omits some of them. Here the sample spans around 160,000 clones, about 75% being singletons. This clone occurred a few times. Its antigen is not known. V lost 2 bases and J lost 8, with 10 bases in between. The CDR3 loop spans 13 amino acids. Germline assignment: CDR1 LGHNA and CDR2 YNFKEQ. Sequencing input: PBMCs. This clonotype was sampled from a man aged 18-30 years in good health and CMV-seropositive. This sequence joins TRBV4-2 and TRBJ2-4; no reliable D call. CDR3 bases: TGTGCCAGCAGCCAACCTAGAGTAGACATTCAGTACTTC. Encoded protein: CASSQPRVDIQYF.